This T cell receptor (beta chain) was retrieved from a study of cytomegalovirus exposure and HLA in healthy donors. General observations from the study: Confirmation in vitro established that a few CMV-associated chains were specific for CMV antigens. Among TCR beta chains, those listed as cytomegalovirus-associated numbered some 160. Several top significant clusters appeared, in a later analysis, to be linked to common viral pathogens.

Remarks on this clone: Antigen: not known.

PCR amplification relied on 60 Vbeta primers (plus 13 Jbeta primers). The method was immunoSEQ multiplex PCR; TCRdb's version includes in-frame clones alone and lacks a portion of them. The sample totals 74,000 or so clones. Source material: PBMCs. The origin of this receptor is a woman aged 60-75 years in good health and CMV-seronegative.

For the CDR3, the DNA is TGTGCCAGCAGCCCGAGACCGGGACAGGGGACTGAAGCTTTCTTT. It yields the protein CASSPRPGQGTEAFF. The chain uses TRBV4-2 and TRBJ1-1, with 10 bases aligning to TRBD1. The CDR3 has 15 amino acids. V was pared by 4 bases and J by 5 bases, with 7 bases of the junction left unmatched. Germline V CDR1 and CDR2: LGHNA, YNFKEQ.